This passage covers 8 T cell receptor beta chains from one sample sequenced in a study of cytomegalovirus exposure and HLA in healthy donors. Use of 60 Vbeta and 13 Jbeta primers characterized the PCR. Generated by immunoSEQ multiplex PCR, the TCRdb table keeps only in-frame clones and is missing some. The data show 150,000 or so clones, with about 74% seen just once and about 4.3% held by the top ten. Sequencing was done on a sample of PBMCs. These receptors were collected from a young man in good health and CMV-seropositive.

This clone showed up just a few times. The V and J genes are TRBV13 and TRBJ1-4; D ambiguous. This CDR3 has 12 residues. Germline values: CDR1 PRHDT, CDR2 FYEKMQ (reference sequence). V was cut by 3 bases and J by 7 bases, with 6 bases left in between. In DNA form, the CDR3 reads TGTGCCAGCAGCTTTGGCTTTGAAAAACTGTTTTTT. It translates to CASSFGFEKLFF. Looking up the rest from reference TRBV13 and TRBJ1-4 gives the full variable domain: AAGVIQSPRHLIKEKRETATLKCYPIPRHDTVYWYQQGPGQDPQFLISFYEKMQSDKGSIPDRFSAQQFSDYHSELNMSSLELGDSALYFCASSFGFEKLFFGSGTQLSVL.

The J gene is TRBJ2-7, the V gene TRBV10-1, with D possibly being TRBD1 (6 bases). The CDR3 consists of 14 residues. Germline V gene data show CDR1 as WNHNN and CDR2 as SYGVQD (reference sequence). The V gene lost 3 bases and the J gene lost 3 bases, with 12 bases spanning the gap. CDR3 sequence reads: CASSDRTADYEQYF. The CDR3 DNA reads as TGCGCCAGCAGTGACCGGACAGCCGACTACGAGCAGTACTTC.

In this sample, this clone turned up a few times. The V and J genes are TRBV5-6 and TRBJ1-2, with D hard to call. V dropped 0 bases and J dropped 5 bases, with 11 bases sitting between them. Germline V lookup: CDR1 SGHDT, CDR2 YYEEEE. The CDR3 contains 14 residues. CDR3 protein: CASSLESSGYGYTF. The CDR3 DNA reads as TGTGCCAGCAGCTTGGAATCATCGGGATATGGCTACACCTTC.

This clone was counted a single time. The rearrangement uses TRBV27 and TRBJ2-2; 8 bases line up with TRBD1. The CDR3 sequence is 14 residues long. Losses at the gene ends were 4 bases for V and 7 bases for J; bases not matched to a gene: 5. Germline V gene data show CDR1 as MNHEY and CDR2 as SMNVEV (reference sequence). The CDR3 nucleotides read TGTGCCAGCAGTTCAGGGGGCGCGTTCGGGGAGCTGTTTTTT. Translating gives CASSSGGAFGELFF.

This clone was observed a handful of times. J is TRBJ2-3 and V is TRBV28; no reliable D call. CDR1 and CDR2 (germline): MDHEN, SYDVKM. This CDR3 has 13 residues. Trimming removed 6 bases from V and 1 base from J, with 8 bases in between. This CDR3 is CASRETGTDTQYF. The CDR3 DNA sequence: TGTGCCAGCAGGGAGACGGGCACAGATACGCAGTATTTT.

This clone was seen more than once but under ten times. The chain carries TRBV28 and TRBJ1-5; the match to TRBD1 covers 8 bases. This CDR3 is 16 amino acids long. Germline V CDR1 and CDR2: MDHEN, SYDVKM. V was pared by 3 bases and J by 10 bases, with 14 bases of the junction left unmatched. CDR3 DNA sequence: TGTGCCAGCAGTTTCCCCCCGACAGGGGTAAGTGGCCCCCAGCATTTT. It is translated as CASSFPPTGVSGPQHF. The entire variable domain, with the rest obtained from reference TRBV28 and TRBJ1-5, is as follows: DVKVTQSSRYLVKRTGEKVFLECVQDMDHENMFWYRQDPGLGLRLIYFSYDVKMKEKGDIPEGYSVSREKKERFSLILESASTNQTSMYLCASSFPPTGVSGPQHFGDGTRLSIL.

This clone has a handful of counts. The chain links TRBV29-1 to TRBJ2-3; D perhaps matches TRBD1 (6 bases). The V and J ends lost 6 bases and 5 bases respectively, with 15 bases between them. This CDR3 contains 13 residues. Germline CDR1 and CDR2: SQVTM and ANQGSEA. The CDR3 loop is CSVRGVTGDTQYF. CDR3 DNA sequence: TGCAGCGTCAGGGGCGTCACCGGAGATACGCAGTATTTT.

The V gene is TRBV10-1, the J gene TRBJ1-6; no clear D. Germline CDR1 and CDR2: WNHNN and SYGVQD (reference sequence). The V end lost 2 bases, the J end lost 10 bases, and 6 bases lay between the germline ends. The CDR3 consists of 12 residues. The CDR3 bases are TGCGCCAGCAGTGAGGGGAGGTCACCCCTCCACTTT. Protein product: CASSEGRSPLHF.